What follows describes a single T cell receptor (beta chain). The antigen remains unidentified. Trimming cost V 10 bases and J 5 bases, with 17 bases left between them. This CDR3 contains 13 residues. Germline V CDR1 and CDR2: SNHLY, FYNNEI. Whereas donors were nominally healthy upon sampling, unrecorded immune exposures were probable. This record belongs to a study of cytomegalovirus exposure and HLA in healthy donors. Study-wide findings and caveats: Further analysis was carried out later, and it showed several of the most significant clusters appearing linked to common viral pathogens. According to the study, around 160 TCR beta chains were cytomegalovirus-associated.

Primers for the PCR totalled 60 Vbeta and 13 Jbeta. Profiling relied on immunoSEQ multiplex PCR, and the TCRdb table lists in-frame clones only, not all of them. The table lists just over 200,000 clones, around 83% of them singletons, with about 2.6% in the top ten. The chain combines TRBV2 with TRBJ1-1; no reliable D call. Sample: PBMCs. This receptor was taken from a woman aged 40 to 50 in good health and CMV-seronegative. The CDR3, as DNA: TGTGCCACTTCTCGACCGGCGGGGACTGAAGCTTTCTTT. It translates to CATSRPAGTEAFF.